Each of the 18 T cell receptor beta chains below was sequenced from the same sample in a study of blood T cell repertoires in COVID-19. Here immunoSEQ multiplex PCR was the method, and the copy in TCRdb shows in-frame clones only, minus some. The sample contains 150,000 to 200,000 clones, about 88% of which appear only once. The specimen sequenced was peripheral blood. The receptors were gathered from a man aged 18 to 29 with acute or convalescent COVID-19.

The DNA of the CDR3 is TGTGCCTGGAGCGGGACAGGCAATCCTCAGCCCCAGCATTTT. Protein: CAWSGTGNPQPQHF. The chain combines TRBV30 with TRBJ1-5, with 8 bases matching TRBD1. V lost 3 bases, J lost 6 bases, and 7 bases stayed unmatched. The CDR3 spans 14 residues. CDR1 is GTSNPN, CDR2 SVGIG, per germline (reference sequence).

This chain joins TRBV6-5 and TRBJ1-2; 9 nucleotides match TRBD1. With V trimmed by 6 bases and J by 8 bases, 10 bases remained unmatched. CDR1 and CDR2 from the germline V gene are MNHEY and SVGAGI. CDR3 length equals 14 residues. The CDR3 nucleotides read TGTGCCAGCAGGATACCGGGACAGGGTCACGGCTACACCTTC. Its protein is CASRIPGQGHGYTF.

The J gene is TRBJ1-6, the V gene TRBV27; 7 bases line up with TRBD1. The germline V gene has CDR1 MNHEY and CDR2 SMNVEV (reference sequence). This CDR3 has 15 amino acids. The V segment lost 2 bases and the J segment 9 bases; nucleotides outside the gene matches: 7. The CDR3 loop is CASSLEGALTSPLHF. CDR3 bases: TGTGCCAGCAGTTTAGAGGGGGCGCTTACTTCACCCCTCCACTTT.

This sequence joins TRBV5-1 and TRBJ1-1; 9 bases agree with TRBD1. Germline CDR1 is SGHRS and CDR2 is YFSETQ. The trim removed 3 bases at V and 5 bases at J, leaving 17 bases unmatched. The CDR3 runs 18 residues. The CDR3 DNA reads TGCGCCAGCAGCTCACGATCAAGGGGACAGGGCATCGGGACTGAAGCTTTCTTT. Protein product: CASSSRSRGQGIGTEAFF.

Concerning this clone itself: The sample holds other DNA sequences that translate to the same CDR3. The rearrangement links TRBV5-1 to TRBJ1-3; 9 bases are a match to TRBD1. The CDR3 is 16 residues long. The germline CDR1 and CDR2 sequences are SGHRS and YFSETQ. Trimming cost V 0 bases and J 2 bases; bases outside gene matches: 3. This chain's CDR3 is CASSLAGQGAGNTIYF. In nucleotides, the CDR3 is TGCGCCAGCAGCTTGGCGGGACAGGGTGCTGGAAACACCATATATTTT.

V gene TRBV6-5 combines with J gene TRBJ1-2; weak D call: TRBD1 (6 bases). Germline V CDR1 and CDR2: MNHEY, SVGAGI. Between the trimmed V and J ends, which lost 6 bases and 8 bases, there was a span of 19 bases. The CDR3 is made up of 14 amino acids. The CDR3, as DNA: TGTGCCAGCAGCCTCAAAAGACAGGCGGTAGGCTACACCTTC. It yields the protein CASSLKRQAVGYTF.

This clone appeared once. The chain carries TRBV10-3 and TRBJ1-2; weak D call: TRBD1 (6 bases). The germline gives CDR1 ENHRY, CDR2 SYGVKD. V lost 3 bases, J lost 4 bases, and 18 bases lay in between. The CDR3 runs 16 residues. Here the CDR3 DNA reads TGTGCCATCAGTGAATCTTCCGCCGGGACATCCTATGGCTACACCTTC. Residues: CAISESSAGTSYGYTF.

V usage is TRBV25-1 and J usage is TRBJ1-5; 7 nucleotides match TRBD1. This CDR3 region has 14 residues. J lost 5 bases, V lost 11 bases, and 12 bases had no gene match. From germline, CDR1 is MGHDK and CDR2 SYGVNS. The CDR3 reads CASRRTGAHQPQHF. The CDR3 DNA is TGTGCCTCCCGGCGGACAGGAGCTCATCAGCCCCAGCATTTT.

This chain joins TRBV15 and TRBJ1-3, with 9 bases that match TRBD1. Per germline, CDR1 LNHNV and CDR2 YYDKDF (reference sequence). Trimming removed 2 bases from V and 0 bases from J; junction bases left unmatched: 11. The CDR3 extends over 19 amino acids. CDR3 sequence: CATSRKPWGQGRSGNTIYF. CDR3 DNA: TGTGCCACCAGCAGAAAGCCCTGGGGACAGGGACGCTCTGGAAACACCATATATTTT.

The CDR3 sequence is CASSLSGTVTPKSGYTF. The CDR3 nucleotides read TGTGCCAGCAGTCTCTCCGGGACAGTAACCCCCAAGAGTGGCTACACCTTC. The genes are TRBV6-6 and TRBJ1-2; 7 bases line up with TRBD1. Germline assignment: CDR1 MNHNY and CDR2 SVGAGI (reference sequence). CDR3 length: 17 amino acids. V was clipped by 5 bases and J by 7 bases; unmatched bases: 19.

The chain has TRBV1 and TRBJ2-3; the D segment call TRBD2 is taken from the table without a DNA check. TRBV1 is a documented pseudogene. The CDR3 sequence is 20 residues long. CDR3 loop: CTSSQDLASGGWKLGDTQYF. The DNA for the CDR3 is TGCACCAGCAGCCAAGATTTGGCTAGCGGGGGCTGGAAACTCGGGGATACGCAGTATTTT.

The chain uses TRBV5-4 and TRBJ2-2; 9 positions agree with TRBD1. CDR3 size: 16 residues. With V trimmed by 4 bases and J by 3 bases, 7 bases remained unmatched. From germline, CDR1 is SGHNT and CDR2 YYREEE (reference sequence). The CDR3 protein is CASSIYRGLYTGELFF. CDR3 coding DNA: TGTGCCAGCAGCATATACAGGGGGCTTTACACCGGGGAGCTGTTTTTT.

This chain joins TRBV6-1 and TRBJ2-7; maybe TRBD2 (6 bases). The CDR3 is made up of 16 amino acids. The germline CDR1 and CDR2 sequences are MNHNS and SASEGT. Between the trimmed V and J ends, which lost 3 bases and 2 bases, there was a span of 17 bases. CDR3 protein: CASSDGGTGTPYEQYV. CDR3 DNA: TGTGCCAGCAGTGATGGAGGGACGGGAACTCCCTACGAGCAGTACGTC.

This sequence joins TRBV19 and TRBJ2-3; D is uncertain. The germline V and J ends were trimmed by 3 bases and 0 bases, with 10 bases remaining between them. CDR1 is LNHDA, CDR2 SQIVND, per germline (reference sequence). This CDR3 has 15 amino acids. This CDR3 reads CASSIFQRSTDTQYF. CDR3 DNA sequence: TGTGCCAGTAGTATTTTCCAGCGCAGCACAGATACGCAGTATTTT.

The rearrangement links TRBV7-3 to TRBJ2-5, with 8 bases matching TRBD2. From germline, CDR1 is SGHTA and CDR2 FQGTGA. Germline trimming cut 5 bases from V and 4 bases from J; bases unmatched to any gene: 6. This CDR3 spans 14 amino acids. CDR3 loop: CASSPGLAVETQYF. CDR3 in DNA: TGTGCCAGCAGCCCCGGACTAGCCGTAGAGACCCAGTACTTC.

This clone was picked up a small number of times. V usage is TRBV21-1 and J usage is TRBJ2-7; no DNA check was done on the table's D call, TRBD1. TRBV21-1 is a recognized pseudogene. The CDR3 consists of 16 residues. The CDR3 loop is CASSKSTTGARNEQYF. The CDR3 nucleotides are TGTGCCAGCAGCAAATCGACCACAGGGGCCCGTAACGAGCAGTACTTC.

The rearrangement links TRBV6-1 to TRBJ1-5; maybe TRBD1 (6 bases). The germline gives CDR1 MNHNS, CDR2 SASEGT. Trimming cost V 2 bases and J 6 bases, with 14 bases left between them. The CDR3 runs 15 residues. As DNA, the CDR3 is TGTGCCAGCAGTGAAATGTGGGGGGGCGGTCAGCCCCAGCATTTT. Amino acids: CASSEMWGGGQPQHF.

The chain uses TRBV3-1 (or the pseudogene TRBV3-2) and TRBJ2-1, with TRBD2 matching over 8 bases. Germline trimming cut 5 bases from V and 4 bases from J; bases unmatched to any gene: 7. Germline V gives CDR1 LGHDT, CDR2 YNNKEL (reference sequence). The CDR3 totals 15 residues. CDR3 sequence (DNA): TGTGCCAGCAGCTTCGGCGGGGGGCCATACAATGAGCAGTTCTTC. It specifies CASSFGGGPYNEQFF.